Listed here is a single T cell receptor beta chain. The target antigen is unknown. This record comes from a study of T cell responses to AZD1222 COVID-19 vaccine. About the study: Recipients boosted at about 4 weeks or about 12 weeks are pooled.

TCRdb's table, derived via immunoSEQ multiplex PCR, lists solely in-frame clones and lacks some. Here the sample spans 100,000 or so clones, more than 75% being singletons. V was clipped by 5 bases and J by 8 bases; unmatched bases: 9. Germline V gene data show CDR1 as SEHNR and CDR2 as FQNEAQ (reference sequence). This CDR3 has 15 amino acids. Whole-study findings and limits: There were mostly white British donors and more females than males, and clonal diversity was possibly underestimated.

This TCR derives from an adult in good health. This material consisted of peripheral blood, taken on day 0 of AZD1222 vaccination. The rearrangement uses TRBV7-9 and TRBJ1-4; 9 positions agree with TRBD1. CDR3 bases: TGTGCCAGCAGCCCCCCGGGACAGGGAGTCGAAAAACTGTTTTTT. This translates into CASSPPGQGVEKLFF.